The TCR beta chain under discussion was sequenced for a study of blood T cell repertoires in COVID-19. Overall study context: Donors in the United States, Italy and Spain gave samples during acute or convalescent COVID-19.

The CDR3 totals 15 residues. With 6 bases clipped from V and 4 bases from J, the junction kept 12 bases outside the gene matches. The germline V gene encodes CDR1 MNHEY and CDR2 SVGAGI. Methods used by the authors: Using reference gene primer amplification, nucleated cell counts were estimated. The assay was immunoSEQ multiplex PCR, and TCRdb's table has in-frame clones only and misses some. Clone size and the V and J calls come from that table; the DNA yielded D and trimming. The table lists fewer than 350,000 clones, approximately 86% of them singletons, with around 2.1% in the top ten. This TCR was sampled from a woman in her thirties who had recovered from COVID-19. V is TRBV6-5 and J is TRBJ2-7, with TRBD1 matching over 7 bases. Sequencing was performed on peripheral blood. The CDR3 DNA sequence: TGTGCCAGCAGCCGCGACCCGGGACAGCTTTACGAGCAGTACTTC. This codes for CASSRDPGQLYEQYF.